This T cell receptor (beta chain) derives from a study of shared clonotypes between healthy human individuals (dated by TCRdb to 2020 to 2021). Regarding the study in general: A couple of women and a few men aged 18 to 49 years were included in the cohort. To estimate repertoire size and how much clonotypes are shared between individuals, the study performed deep sequencing of blood TCR repertoires from a handful of healthy adults. Between about 0.94 and 8.9 billion PBMCs per donor were obtained by leukapheresis. For each donor, three plates each were used for CD4 naive and CD4 memory, two plates were used for CD8 naive, and one plate was used for CD8 memory. Different laboratories and diverse techniques were used to prepare libraries and sequence TCR repertoires, to increase sequencing depth and limit assay-specific biases.

Using the deep immunoSEQ assay, multiplex PCR amplified TCR CDR3 regions from genomic DNA. Extracted genomic DNA from each cell subset was spread evenly across all wells of several immunoSEQ 96-well plates, with each plate serving as a replicate. Each replicate PCR for sorted subsets received about 200 ng genomic DNA, equal to roughly 33,000 T cell genomes. Purified libraries were measured with a Qubit 3.0 fluorometer, size-checked on a Bioanalyzer 2100, and measured again with the KAPA Library Quantification kit. Each immunoSEQ 96-well plate was sequenced on its own single-read 150-cycle Illumina NextSeq 550 flow cell. The paper's processing steps were these. The immunoSEQ output contained only junctional sequences without quality scores, so filtering could not match that applied to full-length reads. To assign V/J genes and CDR3, sequences were annotated against IMGT germline references using PyIR, a Python wrapper for IgBLAST v1.9. Reads were filtered out if the reads had weak V/J assignments (E-value above 1e-6), no CDR3, stop codons, out-of-frame junctions, or ambiguous translated residues. V3J clonotypes were defined by identical inferred V gene, J gene, and CDR3 amino acid sequence. To compute the percentage overlap between repertoires, the number of shared unique clonotypes was divided by the size of the smaller repertoire. Three approaches were used to assess repertoire richness: RTK rarefaction, the Chao1 estimator, and Recon v2.1 estimates of unobserved clonotypes. For all TCRbeta clonotypes obtained by the gDNA method from a handful of donors, generation probabilities were computed with OLGA. In TCRdb, the immuneACCESS table is reduced to in-frame sequences with V and J assigned. These tables do not hold every clone; where another copy was compared, an unresolved V gene accounts for under half, and the others remain unexplained. That table is the source of V, J and clone size, and D and trimming were worked out from the DNA. The sample table records about 2 million clones; about 95% of these occur just once. Jointly, the top ten make up 0.9% to 1.3% of the sample.

CDR1 MNHNY and CDR2 SVGAGI are derived from the germline V gene (reference sequence). The CDR3 contains 16 residues, cysteine and phenylalanine counted. Solely the CDR3 DNA is kept, with 48 bases framed from the first base. The germline ends are 22 bases apart after V is trimmed by 8 bases and J by 3 bases. Paper-wide results and their limitations: Sampling was restricted to blood, and TCR repertoires in tissue are likely to differ from TCR repertoires in blood. Sharing across a handful of donors was observed for roughly 5.4% of naive CD4, 3% to 3.5% of naive CD8, over 2% of memory CD4, and about 0.4% of memory CD8 clonotypes. Rarefaction of sorted-subset datasets indicated incomplete sequencing despite the large sequencing depth. Clonotypes shared by all four sorted-subset donors showed higher generation probabilities than non-shared clonotypes. Because the study included only a small number of donors, the genetic and exposure-history diversity represented was limited. Estimated clonotype richness was generally larger for naive than for memory subsets. Pairwise subsampling indicated that sequencing depth was expected to affect the degree of clonotype sharing among donors.

A note on this clone: Its antigen has not been determined. Per-base quality was not reported, and no clone a single base away is much larger than it.

CD8 naive samples were CD45RO-negative cells positively selected for CCR7, giving a CD45RA+CCR7+ population that excluded TemRA cells. The donors were healthy, HIV-negative adults with no recently reported acute infections or vaccinations. Every donor was a Caucasian adult residing in Nashville, Tennessee, USA. Blood was collected by leukapheresis, and PBMCs were isolated by Ficoll-Histopaque density gradient centrifugation and then cryopreserved in liquid nitrogen vapor phase. Analytical flow cytometry was used to check the purity and quantity of each magnetically sorted T cell population. Genomic DNA was isolated from every sorted fraction and measured by UV absorbance on a Nanodrop 2000c.

The chain employs TRBV6-6 and TRBJ1-1; TRBD1 is a weak D gene call, 6 bases matching. This receptor was obtained from a young man in good health. What was sequenced was naive CD8+ T cells sorted from blood. In the paper's terms, the cell subset or site label means: CD45RA+CCR7+. The DNA sequence follows: TGTGCCAGCCTAAGGGGGGGGGTGTACGGGTACACTGAAGCTTTCTTT. It translates as CASLRGGVYGYTEAFF.